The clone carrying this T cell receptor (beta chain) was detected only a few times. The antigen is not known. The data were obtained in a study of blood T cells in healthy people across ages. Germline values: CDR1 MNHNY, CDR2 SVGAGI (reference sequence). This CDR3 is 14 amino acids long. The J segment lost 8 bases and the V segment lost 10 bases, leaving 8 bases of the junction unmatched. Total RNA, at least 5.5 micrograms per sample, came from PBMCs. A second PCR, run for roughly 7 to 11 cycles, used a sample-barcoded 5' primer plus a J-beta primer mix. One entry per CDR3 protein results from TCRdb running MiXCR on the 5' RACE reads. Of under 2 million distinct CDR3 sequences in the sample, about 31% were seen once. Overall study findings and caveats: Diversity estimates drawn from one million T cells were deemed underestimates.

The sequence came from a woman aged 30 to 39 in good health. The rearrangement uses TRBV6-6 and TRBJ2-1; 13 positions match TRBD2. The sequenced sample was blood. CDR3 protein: CATSGLAGEDEQFF. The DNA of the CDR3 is TGTGCCACCTCCGGACTAGCGGGAGAAGATGAGCAGTTCTTC.